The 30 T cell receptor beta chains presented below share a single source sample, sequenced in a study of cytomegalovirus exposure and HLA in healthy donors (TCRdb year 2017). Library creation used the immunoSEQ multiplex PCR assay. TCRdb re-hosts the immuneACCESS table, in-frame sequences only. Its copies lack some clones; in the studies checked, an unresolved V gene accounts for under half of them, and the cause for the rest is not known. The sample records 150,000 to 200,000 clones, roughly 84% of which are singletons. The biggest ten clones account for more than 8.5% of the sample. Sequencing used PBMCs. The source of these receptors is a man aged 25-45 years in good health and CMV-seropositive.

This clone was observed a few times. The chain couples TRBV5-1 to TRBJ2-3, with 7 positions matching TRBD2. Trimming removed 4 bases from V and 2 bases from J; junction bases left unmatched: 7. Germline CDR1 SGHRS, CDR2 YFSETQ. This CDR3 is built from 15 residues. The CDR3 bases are TGCGCCAGCAGCCCAATACGGGGGGACACAGATACGCAGTATTTT. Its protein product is CASSPIRGDTDTQYF.

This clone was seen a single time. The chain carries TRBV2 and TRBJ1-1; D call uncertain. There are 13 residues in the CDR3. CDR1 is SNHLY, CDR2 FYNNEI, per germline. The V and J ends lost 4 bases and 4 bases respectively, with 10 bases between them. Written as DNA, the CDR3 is TGTGCCAGCAGTGTAGCGGGCTCCACTGAAGCTTTCTTT. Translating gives CASSVAGSTEAFF. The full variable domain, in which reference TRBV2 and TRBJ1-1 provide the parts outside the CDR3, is EPEVTQTPSHQVTQMGQEVILRCVPISNHLYFYWYRQILGQKVEFLVSFYNNEISEKSEIFDDQFSVERPDGSNFTLKIRSTKLEDSAMYFCASSVAGSTEAFFGQGTRLTVV.

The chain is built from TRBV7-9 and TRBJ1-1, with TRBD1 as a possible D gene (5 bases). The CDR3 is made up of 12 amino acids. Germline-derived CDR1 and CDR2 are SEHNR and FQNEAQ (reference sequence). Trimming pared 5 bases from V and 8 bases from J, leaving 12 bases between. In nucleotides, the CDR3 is TGTGCCAGCAGCGTCGGAGGGGTGGAAGCTTTCTTT. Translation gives CASSVGGVEAFF.

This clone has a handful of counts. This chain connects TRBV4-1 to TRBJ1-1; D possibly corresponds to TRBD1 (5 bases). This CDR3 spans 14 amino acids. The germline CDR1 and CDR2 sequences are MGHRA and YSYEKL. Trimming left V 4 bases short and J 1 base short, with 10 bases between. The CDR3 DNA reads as TGCGCCAGCAGCCCCCAGGGTTGGAACACTGAAGCTTTCTTT. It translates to CASSPQGWNTEAFF.

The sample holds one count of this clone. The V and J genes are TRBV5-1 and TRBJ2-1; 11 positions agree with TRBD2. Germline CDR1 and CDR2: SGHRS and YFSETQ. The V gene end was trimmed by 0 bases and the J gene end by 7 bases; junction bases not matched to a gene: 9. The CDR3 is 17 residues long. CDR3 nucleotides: TGCGCCAGCAGCTTGGGGAATAGCGGGGGGGCAGGTAATGAGCAGTTCTTC. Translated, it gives CASSLGNSGGAGNEQFF.

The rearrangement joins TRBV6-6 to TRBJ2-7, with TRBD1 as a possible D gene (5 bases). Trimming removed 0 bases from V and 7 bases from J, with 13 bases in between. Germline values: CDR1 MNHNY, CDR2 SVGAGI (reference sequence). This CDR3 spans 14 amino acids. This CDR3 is CASSYSPTAGEQYF. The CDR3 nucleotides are TGTGCCAGCAGTTACTCACCGACCGCAGGGGAGCAGTACTTC.

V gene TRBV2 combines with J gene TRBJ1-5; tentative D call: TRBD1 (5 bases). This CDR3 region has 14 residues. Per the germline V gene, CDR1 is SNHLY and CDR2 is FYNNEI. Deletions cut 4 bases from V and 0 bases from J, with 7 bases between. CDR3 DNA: TGTGCCAGCAGTGCAGGGTATAGCAATCAGCCCCAGCATTTT. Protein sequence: CASSAGYSNQPQHF. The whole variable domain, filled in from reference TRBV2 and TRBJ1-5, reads EPEVTQTPSHQVTQMGQEVILRCVPISNHLYFYWYRQILGQKVEFLVSFYNNEISEKSEIFDDQFSVERPDGSNFTLKIRSTKLEDSAMYFCASSAGYSNQPQHFGDGTRLSIL.

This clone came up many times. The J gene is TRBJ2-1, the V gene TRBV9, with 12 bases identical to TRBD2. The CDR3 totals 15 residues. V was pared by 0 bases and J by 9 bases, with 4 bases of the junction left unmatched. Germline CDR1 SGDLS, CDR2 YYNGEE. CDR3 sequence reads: CASSVGASGGVEQFF. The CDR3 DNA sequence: TGTGCCAGCAGCGTAGGCGCTAGCGGGGGGGTTGAGCAGTTCTTC.

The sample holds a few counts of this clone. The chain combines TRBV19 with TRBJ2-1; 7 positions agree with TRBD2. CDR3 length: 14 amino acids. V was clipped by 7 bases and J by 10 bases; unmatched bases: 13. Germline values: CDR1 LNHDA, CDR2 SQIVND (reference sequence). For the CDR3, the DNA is TGTGCCAGTACCACCGGGCAGGGAGGGGACGAGCAGTTCTTC. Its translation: CASTTGQGGDEQFF.

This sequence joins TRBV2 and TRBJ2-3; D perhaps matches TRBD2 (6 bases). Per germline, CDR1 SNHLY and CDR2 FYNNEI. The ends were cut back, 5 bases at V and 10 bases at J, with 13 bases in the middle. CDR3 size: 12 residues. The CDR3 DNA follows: TGTGCCAGCAGTAATAGACTAGTATCGCAGTATTTT. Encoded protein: CASSNRLVSQYF.

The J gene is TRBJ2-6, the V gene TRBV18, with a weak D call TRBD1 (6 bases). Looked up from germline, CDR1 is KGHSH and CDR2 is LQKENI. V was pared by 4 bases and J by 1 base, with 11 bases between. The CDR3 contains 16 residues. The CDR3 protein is CASSHQGGSGANVLTF. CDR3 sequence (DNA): TGTGCCAGCTCACACCAAGGGGGATCTGGGGCCAACGTCCTGACTTTC.

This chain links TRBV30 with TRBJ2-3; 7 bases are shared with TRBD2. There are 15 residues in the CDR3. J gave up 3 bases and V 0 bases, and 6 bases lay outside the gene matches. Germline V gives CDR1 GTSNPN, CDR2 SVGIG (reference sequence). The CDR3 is CAWSVLSGGTDTQYF. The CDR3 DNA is TGTGCCTGGAGTGTACTGTCGGGAGGAACAGATACGCAGTATTTT.

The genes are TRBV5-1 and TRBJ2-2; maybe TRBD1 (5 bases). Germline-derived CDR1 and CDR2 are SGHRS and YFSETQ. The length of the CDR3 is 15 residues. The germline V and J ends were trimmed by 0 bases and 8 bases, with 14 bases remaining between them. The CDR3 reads CASSLARVLSGELFF. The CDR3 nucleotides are TGCGCCAGCAGCTTGGCCAGGGTGTTATCGGGGGAGCTGTTTTTT.

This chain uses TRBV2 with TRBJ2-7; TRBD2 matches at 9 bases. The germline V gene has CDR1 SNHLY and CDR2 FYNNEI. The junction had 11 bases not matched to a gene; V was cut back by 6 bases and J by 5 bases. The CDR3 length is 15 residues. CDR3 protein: CASRLSSGSSHEQYF. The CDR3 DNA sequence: TGTGCCAGCAGATTGAGTAGCGGGAGTTCCCACGAGCAGTACTTC.

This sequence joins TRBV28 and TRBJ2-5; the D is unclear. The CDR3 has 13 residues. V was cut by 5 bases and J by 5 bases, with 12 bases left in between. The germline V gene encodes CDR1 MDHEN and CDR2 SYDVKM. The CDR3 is CASSTRSGETQYF. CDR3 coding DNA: TGTGCCAGCAGTACCCGGTCGGGTGAGACCCAGTACTTC.

As DNA, the CDR3 is TGTGCCAGCAGCCCCCGGGCAGGGTTAAGTTATGGCTACACCTTC. This codes for CASSPRAGLSYGYTF. The chain employs TRBV9 and TRBJ1-2, with D possibly TRBD1 on 5 matching bases. V was clipped by 4 bases and J by 5 bases, with 18 bases between them. This CDR3 is built from 15 residues. Germline V gives CDR1 SGDLS, CDR2 YYNGEE.

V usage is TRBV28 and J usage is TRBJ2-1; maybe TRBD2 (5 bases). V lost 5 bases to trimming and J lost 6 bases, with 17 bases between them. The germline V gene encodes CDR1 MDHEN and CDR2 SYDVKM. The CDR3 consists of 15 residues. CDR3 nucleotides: TGTGCCAGCAGTCGGACTGCCCCGCTTAGCAATGAGCAGTTCTTC. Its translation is CASSRTAPLSNEQFF. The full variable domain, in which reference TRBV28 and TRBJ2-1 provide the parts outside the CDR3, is DVKVTQSSRYLVKRTGEKVFLECVQDMDHENMFWYRQDPGLGLRLIYFSYDVKMKEKGDIPEGYSVSREKKERFSLILESASTNQTSMYLCASSRTAPLSNEQFFGPGTRLTVL.

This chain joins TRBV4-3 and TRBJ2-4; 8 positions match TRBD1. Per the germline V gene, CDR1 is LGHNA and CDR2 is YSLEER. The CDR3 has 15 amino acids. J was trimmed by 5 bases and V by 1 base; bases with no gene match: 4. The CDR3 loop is CASSQGQGTQNIQYF. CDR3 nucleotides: TGCGCCAGCAGCCAAGGACAGGGGACCCAAAACATTCAGTACTTC.

CDR3 sequence: CASSFGGPRETQYF. CDR3 nucleotide sequence: TGTGCCAGCAGTTTCGGCGGGCCCAGGGAGACCCAGTACTTC. The chain has TRBV28 and TRBJ2-5, with D perhaps TRBD2 (5 bases). Between the trimmed V and J ends, which lost 3 bases and 5 bases, there was a span of 13 bases. The CDR3 totals 14 residues. Germline lookup yields CDR1 MDHEN and CDR2 SYDVKM. Combining the CDR3 with reference TRBV28 and TRBJ2-5 gives the whole variable domain DVKVTQSSRYLVKRTGEKVFLECVQDMDHENMFWYRQDPGLGLRLIYFSYDVKMKEKGDIPEGYSVSREKKERFSLILESASTNQTSMYLCASSFGGPRETQYFGPGTRLLVL.

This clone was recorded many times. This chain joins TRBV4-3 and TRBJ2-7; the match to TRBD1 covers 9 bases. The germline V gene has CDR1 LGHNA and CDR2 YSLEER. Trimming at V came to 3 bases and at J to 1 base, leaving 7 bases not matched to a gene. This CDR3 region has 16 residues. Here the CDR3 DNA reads TGCGCCAGCAGCCAGGAGTTGGGGACAGGGTCCTACGAGCAGTACTTC. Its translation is CASSQELGTGSYEQYF.

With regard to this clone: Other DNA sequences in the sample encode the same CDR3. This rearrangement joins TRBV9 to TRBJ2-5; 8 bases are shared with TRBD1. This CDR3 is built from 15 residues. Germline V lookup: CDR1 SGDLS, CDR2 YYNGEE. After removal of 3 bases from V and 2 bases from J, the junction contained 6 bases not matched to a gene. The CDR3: CASSERQGFQETQYF. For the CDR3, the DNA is TGTGCCAGCAGCGAACGACAGGGGTTTCAAGAGACCCAGTACTTC. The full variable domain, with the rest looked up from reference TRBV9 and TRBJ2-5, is DSGVTQTPKHLITATGQRVTLRCSPRSGDLSVYWYQQSLDQGLQFLIQYYNGEERAKGNILERFSAQQFPDLHSELNLSSLELGDSALYFCASSERQGFQETQYFGPGTRLLVL.

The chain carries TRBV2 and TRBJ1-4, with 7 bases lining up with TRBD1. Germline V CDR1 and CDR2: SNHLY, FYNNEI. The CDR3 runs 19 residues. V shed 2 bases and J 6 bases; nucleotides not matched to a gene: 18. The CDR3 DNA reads TGTGCCAGCAGTGAACCGGGGACCCTCTGGACAGGTAAATATGAAAAACTGTTTTTT. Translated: CASSEPGTLWTGKYEKLFF.

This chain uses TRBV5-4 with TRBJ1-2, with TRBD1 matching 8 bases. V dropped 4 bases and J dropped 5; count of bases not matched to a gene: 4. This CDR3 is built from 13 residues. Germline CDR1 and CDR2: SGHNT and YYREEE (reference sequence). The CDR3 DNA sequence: TGTGCCAGCAGCCCGGACAGGGTATATGGCTACACCTTC. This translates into CASSPDRVYGYTF. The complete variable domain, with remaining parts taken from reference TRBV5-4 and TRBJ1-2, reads ETGVTQSPTHLIKTRGQQVTLRCSSQSGHNTVSWYQQALGQGPQFIFQYYREEENGRGNFPPRFSGLQFPNYSSELNVNALELDDSALYLCASSPDRVYGYTFGSGTRLTVV.

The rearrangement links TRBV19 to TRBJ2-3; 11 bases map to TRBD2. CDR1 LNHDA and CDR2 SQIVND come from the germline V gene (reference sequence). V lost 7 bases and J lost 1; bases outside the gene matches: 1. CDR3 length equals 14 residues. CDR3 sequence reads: CASMGLAGTDTQYF. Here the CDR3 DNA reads TGTGCCAGTATGGGACTAGCGGGCACAGATACGCAGTATTTT.

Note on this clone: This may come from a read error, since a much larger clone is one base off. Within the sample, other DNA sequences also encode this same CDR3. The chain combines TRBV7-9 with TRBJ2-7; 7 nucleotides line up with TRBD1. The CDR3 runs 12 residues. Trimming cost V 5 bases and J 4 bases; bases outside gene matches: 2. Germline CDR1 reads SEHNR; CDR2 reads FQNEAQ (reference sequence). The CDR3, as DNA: TGTGCCAGCAGCCTACAGGGGTACGAGCAGTACTTC. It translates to CASSLQGYEQYF.

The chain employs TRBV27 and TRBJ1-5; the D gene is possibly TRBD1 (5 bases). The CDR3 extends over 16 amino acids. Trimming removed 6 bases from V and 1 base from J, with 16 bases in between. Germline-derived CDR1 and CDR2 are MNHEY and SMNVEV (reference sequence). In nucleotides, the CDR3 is TGTGCCAGCAGCCCGCAGATAAGGGGAAGCAATCAGCCCCAGCATTTT. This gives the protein CASSPQIRGSNQPQHF.

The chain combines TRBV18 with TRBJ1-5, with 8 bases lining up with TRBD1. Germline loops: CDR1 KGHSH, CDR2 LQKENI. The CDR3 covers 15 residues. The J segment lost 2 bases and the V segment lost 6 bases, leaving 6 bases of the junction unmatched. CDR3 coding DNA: TGTGCCAGCTCGACCAGGGGGCAAGGCAATCAGCCCCAGCATTTT. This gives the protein CASSTRGQGNQPQHF. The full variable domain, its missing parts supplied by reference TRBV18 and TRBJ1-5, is NAGVMQNPRHLVRRRGQEARLRCSPMKGHSHVYWYRQLPEEGLKFMVYLQKENIIDESGMPKERFSAEFPKEGPSILRIQQVVRGDSAAYFCASSTRGQGNQPQHFGDGTRLSIL.

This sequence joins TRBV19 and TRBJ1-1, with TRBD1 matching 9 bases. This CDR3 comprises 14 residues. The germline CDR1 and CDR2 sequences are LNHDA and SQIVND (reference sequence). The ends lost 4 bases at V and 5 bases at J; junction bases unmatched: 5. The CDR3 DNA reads TGTGCCAGTAGTACTACAGGGGGCAGGACTGAAGCTTTCTTT. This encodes CASSTTGGRTEAFF.

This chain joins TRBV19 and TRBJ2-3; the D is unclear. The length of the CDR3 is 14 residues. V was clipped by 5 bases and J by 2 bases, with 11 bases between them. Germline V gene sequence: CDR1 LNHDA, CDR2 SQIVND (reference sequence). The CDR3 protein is CASSSRPLTDTQYF. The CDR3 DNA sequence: TGTGCCAGTAGTTCGCGGCCCCTCACAGATACGCAGTATTTT.

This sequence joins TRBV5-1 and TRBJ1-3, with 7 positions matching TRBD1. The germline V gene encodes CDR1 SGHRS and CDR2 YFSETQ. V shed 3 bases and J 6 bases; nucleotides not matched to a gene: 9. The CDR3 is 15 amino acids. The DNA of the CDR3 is TGCGCCAGCAGCTCCCGGACAGGCAAGGAAAACACCATATATTTT. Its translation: CASSSRTGKENTIYF.